The 26 T cell receptor beta chains given below trace back to one sample, sequenced in a study of blood T cells in healthy people across ages (dated by TCRdb to 2013 to 2016). The receptor library was made with 5' RACE. TCRdb names Illumina HiSeq 2500 as the instrument used. A second PCR of roughly 7 to 11 cycles was performed with a sample-barcoded 5' primer and a J-beta primer mix. TCRdb trimmed public reads at Q25 via fastp, called clones via MiXCR and kept in-frame beta chains. Every CDR3 protein is listed once, alongside the most common genes and DNA of its rows. This sample has about 400,000 distinct CDR3 sequences in its table, and roughly half of those were observed once. Clones ranked in the top ten supply 50% to 65% of the sample. Sequences were obtained from blood. These receptors came from a man between 60 and 70 years old in good health.

This clonotype was seen only once. V usage is TRBV2 and J usage is TRBJ1-5; 10 positions agree with TRBD1. Germline CDR1 is SNHLY and CDR2 is FYNNEI. CDR3 length: 15 residues. V lost 6 bases and J lost 3; bases outside the gene matches: 5. The CDR3 spells CASRGGQGNNQPQHF. CDR3 sequence (DNA): TGTGCCAGCAGGGGGGGACAGGGGAACAATCAGCCCCAGCATTTT.

The chain recombines TRBV15 with TRBJ2-3, with D perhaps matching TRBD1 (6 bases). Germline CDR1 reads LNHNV; CDR2 reads YYDKDF (reference sequence). CDR3 size: 17 residues. V lost 6 bases to trimming and J lost 1 base, with 20 bases between them. CDR3 sequence (DNA): TGTGCCACCAGTCCAGGGGTATCAGTGGAGGGCACAGATACGCAGTATTTT. It yields the protein CATSPGVSVEGTDTQYF.

The chain carries TRBV7-8 and TRBJ2-3, with 7 positions matching TRBD1. Germline CDR1 is SGHVS and CDR2 is FQNEAQ. V lost 4 bases and J lost 0; bases outside the gene matches: 7. The CDR3 has 16 residues. CDR3 protein: CASSSRTGQSTDTQYF. The CDR3 coding sequence is TGTGCCAGCAGCTCTCGGACAGGTCAAAGCACAGATACGCAGTATTTT.

This clonotype was detected a few times. The chain employs TRBV28 and TRBJ2-5; the D gene is possibly TRBD1 (5 bases). Germline V gene data show CDR1 as MDHEN and CDR2 as SYDVKM. Trimming removed 8 bases at V and 11 bases at J, with 21 bases between. This CDR3 has 13 residues. Here the CDR3 reads CASASSLTAKQYF. CDR3 bases: TGTGCCAGCGCCTCAAGCCTGACAGCTAAGCAGTACTTC.

This clonotype was detected a few times. The chain links TRBV29-1 to TRBJ1-2, with a tentative D call TRBD1 (5 bases). With 6 bases removed from V and 7 bases from J, the gap between germline ends came to 9 bases. The CDR3 length is 10 residues. Germline assignment: CDR1 SQVTM and CDR2 ANQGSEA. The CDR3 sequence: CSVGDPGYTF. CDR3 sequence (DNA): TGCAGCGTGGGGGACCCTGGCTACACCTTC.

The rearrangement uses TRBV4-3 and TRBJ2-4, with D perhaps given as TRBD1 or TRBD2 (6 bases each). The CDR3 covers 16 residues. The germline V and J ends were trimmed by 0 bases and 4 bases, with 13 bases remaining between them. The V gene's germline CDR1 is LGHNA and CDR2 YSLEER. CDR3 protein: CASSQDPGATKNIQYF. CDR3 sequence (DNA): TGCGCCAGCAGCCAAGATCCGGGGGCTACTAAAAACATTCAGTACTTC.

This clonotype was observed once. The chain's CDR3 is CASSDLRSSPLHF. The CDR3 coding sequence is TGTGCCAGCAGCGACCTCAGGAGTTCACCCCTCCACTTT. This chain uses TRBV9 with TRBJ1-6; D is ambiguous. V was pared by 3 bases and J by 9 bases, with 10 bases between. The CDR3 totals 13 residues. CDR1 SGDLS and CDR2 YYNGEE come from the germline V gene.

The rearrangement links TRBV28 to TRBJ2-7; D is unresolved. V gave up 4 bases and J gave up 2 bases, with 6 bases separating them. The germline V gene encodes CDR1 MDHEN and CDR2 SYDVKM. The CDR3 has 12 amino acids. CDR3 residues: CASSSSTYEQYF. CDR3 in DNA: TGTGCCAGCAGTTCCTCAACCTACGAGCAGTACTTC.

This clonotype was seen ten or more times. This chain joins TRBV12-3 or TRBV12-4 and TRBJ1-6; TRBD1 is a possible D gene (6 bases). The CDR3 is 14 amino acids. V was shortened by 2 bases and J by 6 bases, with 8 bases between the two germline ends. The CDR3, as DNA: TGTGCCAGCAGTTTACAGGGGCCTAATTCACCCCTCCACTTT. This translates into CASSLQGPNSPLHF.

This clonotype is a singleton in its sample. This chain connects TRBV29-1 to TRBJ2-4; TRBD1 aligns across 8 bases. Matching the DNA end better, TRBJ2-7 makes the J call doubtful. The V gene's germline CDR1 is SQVTM and CDR2 ANQGSEA. The CDR3 covers 13 residues. The CDR3 nucleotides read TGCAGCGTTGCAGGGGGCAATAAGCACGAGCAGTACTTC. It specifies CSVAGGNKHEQYF.

Comment on this clonotype: Given a much more abundant clone one base away, this may be a read error. This sequence joins TRBV20-1 and TRBJ2-7; TRBD2 aligns across 7 bases. The CDR3 spans 13 residues. The junction had 14 bases not matched to a gene; V was cut back by 5 bases and J by 10 bases. Per germline, CDR1 DFQATT and CDR2 SNEGSKA (reference sequence). The CDR3 reads CSALRTRMEAQYF. The CDR3 DNA follows: TGCAGTGCTTTGAGGACTAGAATGGAGGCCCAGTACTTC.

This chain connects TRBV12-3 or TRBV12-4 to TRBJ1-1; D not resolved. This CDR3 is built from 13 residues. Trimming stripped 6 bases from V and 0 bases from J, with 8 bases between. CDR3 nucleotides: TGTGCCAGCAGCCCTACAGTGAACACTGAAGCTTTCTTT. Translated, it gives CASSPTVNTEAFF.

This clonotype appeared a few times. CDR3 sequence: CASSPDRATDTQYF. CDR3 DNA: TGTGCCAGCAGCCCTGATCGGGCGACAGATACGCAGTATTTT. The V and J genes are TRBV7-2 and TRBJ2-3; D not resolved. The germline gives CDR1 SGHTA, CDR2 FQGNSA. This CDR3 comprises 14 residues. The V end lost 5 bases, the J end lost 3 bases, and 12 bases lay between the germline ends.

V is TRBV5-1 and J is TRBJ2-1; TRBD1 or TRBD2 may be the D gene (5 bases each). CDR1 SGHRS and CDR2 YFSETQ come from the germline V gene. The V gene lost 6 bases and the J gene lost 7 bases, with 17 bases spanning the gap. CDR3 length: 14 residues. The CDR3 coding sequence is TGCGCCAGCACCTCTTTGGGACGGAGAAATGAGCAGTTCTTC. Its translation: CASTSLGRRNEQFF.

This clonotype was counted many times. The chain has TRBV7-3 and TRBJ1-1, with D maybe TRBD1 (6 bases). V lost 5 bases, J lost 4 bases, and 14 bases lay in between. CDR3 length equals 14 residues. Looked up from germline, CDR1 is SGHTA and CDR2 is FQGTGA. CDR3 nucleotides: TGTGCCAGCAGCACAACTGGGGGGGCCACTGAAGCTTTCTTT. Translation gives CASSTTGGATEAFF.

This sequence joins TRBV20-1 and TRBJ1-4; D gene ambiguous. From germline, CDR1 is DFQATT and CDR2 SNEGSKA (reference sequence). This CDR3 has 12 amino acids. Trimming took 6 bases from V and 8 from J, leaving 13 bases between them. This CDR3 is CSASARGEKLFF. In DNA, the CDR3 is TGCAGTGCCAGCGCGCGAGGGGAAAAACTGTTTTTT.

The genes are TRBV7-2 and TRBJ2-1; TRBD2 might be the D (7 bases). The V and J ends lost 5 bases and 4 bases respectively, with 15 bases between them. The CDR3 sequence is 15 residues long. CDR1 SGHTA and CDR2 FQGNSA come from the germline V gene. In DNA, the CDR3 is TGTGCCAGCAGCGACTCGGGGGGCTCGTACAATGAGCAGTTCTTC. Its protein is CASSDSGGSYNEQFF.

This clonotype has ten or more counts. The V and J genes are TRBV20-1 and TRBJ2-5; possibly TRBD1 or TRBD2 for D (5 bases each). V was cut by 6 bases and J by 2 bases, with 16 bases left in between. Germline V gene lookup returns CDR1 DFQATT and CDR2 SNEGSKA (reference sequence). This CDR3 spans 14 amino acids. The CDR3 DNA sequence: TGCAGTGCCGAGGAAATGGGGGATCAAGAGACCCAGTACTTC. Its translation is CSAEEMGDQETQYF.

The J gene is TRBJ1-1, the V gene TRBV12-3 or TRBV12-4; tentatively, D is TRBD1 (5 bases). This CDR3 has 13 amino acids. Trimming left V 4 bases short and J 4 bases short, with 10 bases between. CDR3 amino acids: CASSWQGSTEAFF. The CDR3 coding sequence is TGTGCCAGCAGTTGGCAGGGAAGCACTGAAGCTTTCTTT.

This chain joins TRBV12-3 or TRBV12-4 and TRBJ2-7; 9 bases map to TRBD2. The CDR3 has 12 residues. V lost 5 bases and J lost 12; bases outside the gene matches: 8. CDR3 protein: CASSLGPGLAYF. The CDR3 coding sequence is TGTGCCAGCAGTCTGGGGCCGGGACTAGCGTACTTC.

This chain uses TRBV9 with TRBJ2-1, with D possibly TRBD2 on 6 matching bases. Germline values: CDR1 SGDLS, CDR2 YYNGEE. V was cut by 0 bases and J by 8 bases, with 12 bases left in between. CDR3 length: 14 amino acids. The CDR3 sequence: CASSVDGRADEQFF. The CDR3 bases are TGTGCCAGCAGCGTAGACGGGAGAGCGGATGAGCAGTTCTTC.

The chain is built from TRBV20-1 and TRBJ2-5; 9 nucleotides agree with TRBD1. In germline, CDR1 is DFQATT, CDR2 SNEGSKA (reference sequence). The length of the CDR3 is 14 residues. Trimming took 5 bases from V and 5 from J; bases not matched to a gene: 9. The CDR3 reads CSAVLNRGQETQYF. CDR3 sequence (DNA): TGCAGTGCTGTCCTAAACAGGGGGCAGGAGACCCAGTACTTC.

This clonotype was detected a few times. The V call is TRBV29-1, the J call TRBJ2-6; the D is unclear. CDR1 is SQVTM and CDR2 is ANQGSEA in the germline V gene. V was trimmed by 1 base and J by 0 bases, leaving 4 bases between them. This CDR3 contains 14 residues. The CDR3 sequence: CSVEGDSGANVLTF. Here the CDR3 DNA reads TGCAGCGTTGAAGGGGACTCTGGGGCCAACGTCCTGACTTTC.

The chain carries TRBV9 and TRBJ2-3, with 8 bases aligning to TRBD2. Looked up from germline, CDR1 is SGDLS and CDR2 is YYNGEE. CDR3 length: 17 amino acids. The V and J ends lost 0 bases and 2 bases, in that order; junction bases with no gene match: 8. The CDR3 region is CASSVGARGGLTDTQYF. The CDR3 DNA is TGTGCCAGCAGCGTAGGGGCCCGGGGGGGCCTCACAGATACGCAGTATTTT.

Worth noting for this clonotype: The junction and the germline gene differ at one end; a read error may be behind it. The V gene is TRBV20-1, the J gene TRBJ2-3; 7 nucleotides line up with TRBD1. There are 13 residues in the CDR3. The germline gives CDR1 DFQATT, CDR2 SNEGSKA (reference sequence). CDR3 nucleotides: TGCAGTGCTGCGACAGGGAGTTCAGATGCGCAGTATTTT. Residues: CSAATGSSDAQYF.

The V and J genes are TRBV29-1 and TRBJ1-1; D unclear. Trimming stripped 6 bases from V and 0 bases from J, with 14 bases between. The CDR3 loop spans 14 amino acids. Looked up from germline, CDR1 is SQVTM and CDR2 is ANQGSEA. CDR3 sequence reads: CSVRRTQMNTEAFF. In DNA, the CDR3 is TGCAGCGTCCGCAGGACCCAAATGAACACTGAAGCTTTCTTT.